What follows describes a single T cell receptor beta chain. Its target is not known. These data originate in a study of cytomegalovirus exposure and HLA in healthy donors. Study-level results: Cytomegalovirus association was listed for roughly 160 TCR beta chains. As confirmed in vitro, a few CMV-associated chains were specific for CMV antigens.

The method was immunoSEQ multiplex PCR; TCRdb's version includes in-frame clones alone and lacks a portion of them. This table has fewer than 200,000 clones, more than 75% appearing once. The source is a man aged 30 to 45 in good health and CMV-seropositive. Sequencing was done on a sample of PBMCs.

CDR3 residues: CATLDRGGEKLFF. CDR3 DNA sequence: TGTGCCACCCTTGACAGGGGAGGTGAAAAACTGTTTTTT. This rearrangement joins TRBV6-6 to TRBJ1-4; 8 bases are shared with TRBD1. Per the germline V gene, CDR1 is MNHNY and CDR2 is SVGAGI (reference sequence). The length of the CDR3 is 13 residues. V dropped 10 bases and J dropped 7; count of bases not matched to a gene: 8.